The 27 T cell receptor beta chains presented below share a single source sample, sequenced in a study of shared T cell receptors in the human thymus. This table comes from immunoSEQ multiplex PCR, and its TCRdb copy is limited to in-frame clones, with some not included. The sample gives roughly 660,000 clones, approximately 88% of which show up once; 0.01% is in the top ten. These data are also associated with another study on human thymus T cells.

The sequenced sample consisted of thymocytes. The receptors shown here come from a boy under two years old with a congenital heart defect.

V and J are TRBV6-1 and TRBJ2-2; 10 bases align to TRBD2. The CDR3 consists of 15 residues. The V segment lost 4 bases and the J segment 5 bases; nucleotides outside the gene matches: 4. The germline V gene encodes CDR1 MNHNS and CDR2 SASEGT. CDR3 region: CASSVPSGRTGELFF. Written as DNA, the CDR3 is TGTGCCAGCAGTGTCCCTAGCGGGAGAACCGGGGAGCTGTTTTTT.

The CDR3 nucleotides are TGTGCCAGCAGCCAAGACCCCCGGACTAGCGGGAGAGCCAAAAACATTCAGTACTTC. Residues: CASSQDPRTSGRAKNIQYF. This chain joins TRBV4-2 and TRBJ2-4; 13 bases fit TRBD2. Germline CDR1 is LGHNA and CDR2 is YNFKEQ. After removal of 0 bases from V and 0 bases from J, the junction contained 5 bases not matched to a gene. The CDR3 is 19 amino acids.

The chain is built from TRBV7-2 and TRBJ1-2; 8 bases match TRBD1. The germline V gene has CDR1 SGHTA and CDR2 FQGNSA. CDR3 size: 15 residues. With 1 base clipped from V and 3 bases from J, the junction kept 4 bases outside the gene matches. The CDR3 coding sequence is TGTGCCAGCAGCTTAGGACAGGGGTTTGACTATGGCTACACCTTC. It encodes CASSLGQGFDYGYTF.

The chain has TRBV9 and TRBJ1-2; 9 nucleotides match TRBD1. This CDR3 is built from 15 residues. V lost 4 bases and J lost 4; bases outside the gene matches: 8. CDR1 SGDLS and CDR2 YYNGEE come from the germline V gene. The CDR3 DNA sequence: TGTGCCAGCAGCCCGCGGTGGACAGGGGCCTATGGCTACACCTTC. This sequence encodes CASSPRWTGAYGYTF.

The chain carries TRBV6-1 and TRBJ2-3, with 8 bases lining up with TRBD2. The CDR3 has 15 amino acids. CDR1 is MNHNS, CDR2 SASEGT, per germline. V lost 4 bases to trimming and J lost 5 bases; unmatched junction nucleotides: 8. For the CDR3, the DNA is TGTGCCAGCAGTGCGAGCGGGAGCGCGGTAGATACGCAGTATTTT. Protein product: CASSASGSAVDTQYF.

This sequence joins TRBV5-1 and TRBJ2-7, with D possibly being TRBD1 (6 bases). The V end was cut by 2 bases, the J end by 5 bases, with 14 bases between. Germline loops: CDR1 SGHRS, CDR2 YFSETQ. CDR3 size: 14 residues. CDR3 protein: CASSLEDRHHEQYF. The CDR3 nucleotides read TGCGCCAGCAGCTTAGAGGACAGACACCACGAGCAGTACTTC.

This clone was seen a single time. The rearrangement joins TRBV6-5 to TRBJ2-5; TRBD2 might be the D (6 bases). This CDR3 region has 12 residues. Trimming removed 8 bases at V and 5 bases at J, with 12 bases between. The germline CDR1 and CDR2 sequences are MNHEY and SVGAGI. CDR3 sequence: CASGPGRETQYF. The DNA of the CDR3 is TGTGCCAGCGGCCCAGGGAGGGAGACCCAGTACTTC.

The chain employs TRBV6-5 and TRBJ1-1, with D maybe TRBD1 (5 bases). Germline CDR1 reads MNHEY; CDR2 reads SVGAGI. V was trimmed by 4 bases and J by 1 base, leaving 10 bases between them. The CDR3 extends over 14 amino acids. DNA of the CDR3: TGTGCCAGCAGTTGGGGCCGGGCGAACACTGAAGCTTTCTTT. Its translation: CASSWGRANTEAFF.

The chain employs TRBV9 and TRBJ2-3, with TRBD1 matching over 7 bases. The germline V gene encodes CDR1 SGDLS and CDR2 YYNGEE. The CDR3 consists of 15 residues. J was trimmed by 2 bases and V by 2 bases; bases with no gene match: 5. CDR3 in amino acids: CASSVKQGITDTQYF. The CDR3 DNA sequence: TGTGCCAGCAGCGTCAAACAGGGGATCACAGATACGCAGTATTTT.

V usage is TRBV7-6 and J usage is TRBJ2-3, with 8 nucleotides matching TRBD2. The trim removed 5 bases at V and 2 bases at J, leaving 9 bases unmatched. The CDR3 is made up of 16 amino acids. CDR1 is SGHVS and CDR2 is FNYEAQ in the germline V gene. As DNA, the CDR3 is TGTGCCAGCAGCCCGGGACTAGGGGGTCACACAGATACGCAGTATTTT. Protein sequence: CASSPGLGGHTDTQYF.

This rearrangement joins TRBV29-1 to TRBJ1-2; 10 bases are shared with TRBD1. The CDR3 spans 15 residues. Germline V lookup: CDR1 SQVTM, CDR2 ANQGSEA. V was clipped by 0 bases and J by 8 bases; unmatched bases: 9. The CDR3 DNA reads TGCAGCGTTGAAGAGCCGGCCGGGACAGGGGACGGCTACACCTTC. It codes for CSVEEPAGTGDGYTF.

This rearrangement joins TRBV23-1 to TRBJ2-1; TRBD1 aligns across 7 bases. TRBV23-1 qualifies as an ORF whose function is uncertain. J gave up 4 bases and V 4 bases, and 13 bases lay outside the gene matches. The CDR3 has 17 residues. CDR3 protein: CASSRRRQGEGYNEQFF. In nucleotides, the CDR3 is TGCGCCAGCAGTCGCCGCCGACAGGGAGAGGGATACAATGAGCAGTTCTTC.

The chain has TRBV6-1 and TRBJ2-1; the match to TRBD1 covers 8 bases. The J segment lost 3 bases and the V segment lost 7 bases, leaving 5 bases of the junction unmatched. Germline lookup yields CDR1 MNHNS and CDR2 SASEGT. This CDR3 comprises 14 residues. The CDR3 loop reads CASKTGANYNEQFF. CDR3 DNA: TGTGCCAGCAAGACAGGGGCCAACTACAATGAGCAGTTCTTC.

This chain links TRBV11-2 with TRBJ2-1, with D possibly matching TRBD1 (5 bases). V lost 1 base and J lost 2, with 15 bases in between. This CDR3 is 17 amino acids long. The germline CDR1 and CDR2 sequences are SGHAT and FQNNGV. This CDR3 is CASSLGPDDSTYNEQFF. The CDR3 nucleotides read TGTGCCAGCAGCTTAGGCCCCGACGACAGCACCTACAATGAGCAGTTCTTC.

This clone was seen a handful of times. The chain joins TRBV30 to TRBJ2-7; TRBD2 might be the D (5 bases). The V and J ends lost 1 base and 6 bases respectively, with 19 bases between them. The germline V gene encodes CDR1 GTSNPN and CDR2 SVGIG (reference sequence). The CDR3 is made up of 15 amino acids. CDR3 in amino acids: CAWSAKKLVGSEQYF. CDR3 DNA sequence: TGTGCCTGGAGTGCGAAAAAATTGGTGGGGAGCGAGCAGTACTTC.

This clone was observed once. The chain carries TRBV5-4 and TRBJ2-7; D call uncertain. The CDR3 is made up of 13 amino acids. The germline V gene encodes CDR1 SGHNT and CDR2 YYREEE (reference sequence). V was shortened by 0 bases and J by 4 bases, with 8 bases between the two germline ends. The CDR3 sequence is CASSLAPDYEQYF. In DNA form, the CDR3 reads TGTGCCAGCAGCTTGGCGCCAGATTACGAGCAGTACTTC.

This clone has just one count. This chain connects TRBV4-3 to TRBJ2-1, with D perhaps matching TRBD2 (5 bases). Trimming took 0 bases from V and 0 from J, leaving 12 bases between them. CDR3 length equals 17 residues. Germline assignment: CDR1 LGHNA and CDR2 YSLEER. The CDR3, as DNA: TGCGCCAGCAGCCAAGATATTTCCACTAGCTCCTACAATGAGCAGTTCTTC. Amino acids: CASSQDISTSSYNEQFF.

The rearrangement uses TRBV27 and TRBJ1-5; tentative D call: TRBD1 (5 bases). The germline V and J ends were trimmed by 6 bases and 5 bases, with 11 bases remaining between them. The germline CDR1 and CDR2 sequences are MNHEY and SMNVEV (reference sequence). This CDR3 spans 13 amino acids. CDR3 region: CASSGRGDQPQHF. The CDR3 DNA reads TGTGCCAGCAGCGGGAGAGGGGATCAGCCCCAGCATTTT.

This chain uses TRBV7-2 with TRBJ2-7; 9 nucleotides align to TRBD2. The V and J ends lost 1 base and 2 bases, in that order; junction bases with no gene match: 9. CDR3 size: 17 residues. Germline-derived CDR1 and CDR2 are SGHTA and FQGNSA. The CDR3 spells CASSLGLRGRATYEQYF. The CDR3 bases are TGTGCCAGCAGCTTAGGGCTCCGCGGGAGGGCGACCTACGAGCAGTACTTC. The entire variable domain, with the rest obtained from reference TRBV7-2 and TRBJ2-7, is as follows: GAGVSQSPSNKVTEKGKDVELRCDPISGHTALYWYRQSLGQGLEFLIYFQGNSAPDKSGLPSDRFSAERTGGSVSTLTIQRTQQEDSAVYLCASSLGLRGRATYEQYFGPGTRLTVT.

In this sample, this clone turned up once. The chain joins TRBV6-4 to TRBJ2-1; 14 bases fit TRBD2. Germline V gene data show CDR1 as MRHNA and CDR2 as SNTAGT. Trimming cost V 2 bases and J 1 base; bases outside gene matches: 4. The CDR3 has 18 amino acids. The CDR3 is CASSDGTSGRGSYNEQFF. The DNA of the CDR3 is TGTGCCAGCAGTGACGGGACTAGCGGGAGAGGGTCCTACAATGAGCAGTTCTTC.

The chain recombines TRBV5-6 with TRBJ2-7; 10 positions agree with TRBD2. Germline CDR1 reads SGHDT; CDR2 reads YYEEEE. The CDR3 length is 15 residues. The V gene end was trimmed by 0 bases and the J gene end by 3 bases; junction bases not matched to a gene: 3. The CDR3 DNA follows: TGTGCCAGCAGCTTGGGGGAGCGGGAGGGCTACGAGCAGTACTTC. Residues: CASSLGEREGYEQYF. Looking up the rest from reference TRBV5-6 and TRBJ2-7 gives the full variable domain: DAGVTQSPTHLIKTRGQQVTLRCSPKSGHDTVSWYQQALGQGPQFIFQYYEEEERQRGNFPDRFSGHQFPNYSSELNVNALLLGDSALYLCASSLGEREGYEQYFGPGTRLTVT.

This clone appeared a few times. This chain joins TRBV14 and TRBJ2-3, with 9 bases fitting TRBD1. This CDR3 has 15 amino acids. CDR1 and CDR2 from the germline V gene are SGHDN and FVKESK. V shed 3 bases and J 0 bases; nucleotides not matched to a gene: 1. CDR3 residues: CASSHGTGSTDTQYF. The CDR3, as DNA: TGTGCCAGCAGCCATGGGACAGGGAGCACAGATACGCAGTATTTT. Filled out from reference TRBV14 and TRBJ2-3, the complete variable domain reads EAGVTQFPSHSVIEKGQTVTLRCDPISGHDNLYWYRRVMGKEIKFLLHFVKESKQDESGMPNNRFLAERTGGTYSTLKVQPAELEDSGVYFCASSHGTGSTDTQYFGPGTRLTVL.

V gene TRBV20-1 combines with J gene TRBJ2-5, with a weak D call TRBD2 (5 bases). The germline V gene encodes CDR1 DFQATT and CDR2 SNEGSKA (reference sequence). The germline V and J ends were trimmed by 2 bases and 8 bases, with 9 bases remaining between them. The CDR3 is 11 amino acids. The CDR3 loop is CSARPRATQYF. In nucleotides, the CDR3 is TGCAGTGCTAGACCGAGGGCCACCCAGTACTTC.

V and J are TRBV6-5 and TRBJ1-3; possibly TRBD1 for D (5 bases). This CDR3 region has 15 residues. Germline CDR1 MNHEY, CDR2 SVGAGI. Trimming cost V 2 bases and J 0 bases, with 8 bases left between them. For the CDR3, the DNA is TGTGCCAGCAGTTACGGGGCCTACTCTGGAAACACCATATATTTT. It specifies CASSYGAYSGNTIYF.

V and J are TRBV29-1 and TRBJ2-2; 8 bases are shared with TRBD1. Germline V gene data show CDR1 as SQVTM and CDR2 as ANQGSEA. The CDR3 runs to 13 residues. V lost 4 bases and J lost 4; bases outside the gene matches: 2. The CDR3 nucleotides are TGCAGCGTTGTGGACAGGGCCACCGGGGAGCTGTTTTTT. It specifies CSVVDRATGELFF.

The rearrangement links TRBV18 to TRBJ1-2; TRBD1 matches at 7 bases. Trimming took 3 bases from V and 4 from J; bases not matched to a gene: 5. Germline loops: CDR1 KGHSH, CDR2 LQKENI. The CDR3 covers 14 residues. CDR3: CASSPPTGPYGYTF. The CDR3 bases are TGTGCCAGCTCACCCCCGACAGGGCCCTATGGCTACACCTTC.

This sequence joins TRBV6-1 and TRBJ2-7, with 8 bases fitting TRBD1. The CDR3 loop spans 16 amino acids. The V gene's germline CDR1 is MNHNS and CDR2 SASEGT. Trimming took 0 bases from V and 4 from J; bases not matched to a gene: 8. CDR3 DNA: TGTGCCAGCAGTGAAGCGCCCGGACAGGGACTGTACGAGCAGTACTTC. It specifies CASSEAPGQGLYEQYF.